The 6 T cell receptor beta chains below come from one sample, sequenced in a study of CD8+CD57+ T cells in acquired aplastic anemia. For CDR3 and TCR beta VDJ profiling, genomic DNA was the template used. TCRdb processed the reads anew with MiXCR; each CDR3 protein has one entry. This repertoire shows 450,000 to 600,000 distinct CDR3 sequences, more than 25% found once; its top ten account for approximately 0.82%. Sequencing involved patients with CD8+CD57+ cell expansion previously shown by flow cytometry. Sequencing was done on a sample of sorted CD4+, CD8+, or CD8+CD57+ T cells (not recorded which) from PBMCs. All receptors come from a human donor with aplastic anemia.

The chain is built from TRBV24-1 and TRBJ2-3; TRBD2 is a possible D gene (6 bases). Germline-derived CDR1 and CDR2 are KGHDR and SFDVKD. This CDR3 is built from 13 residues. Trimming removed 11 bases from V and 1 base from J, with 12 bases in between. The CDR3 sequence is CASLSSGTDTQYF. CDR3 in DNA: TGTGCCAGCCTATCTAGCGGCACAGATACGCAGTATTTT.

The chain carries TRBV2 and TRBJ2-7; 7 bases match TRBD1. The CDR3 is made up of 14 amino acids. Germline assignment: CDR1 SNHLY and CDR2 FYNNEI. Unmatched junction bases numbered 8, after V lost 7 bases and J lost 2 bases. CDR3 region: CASTGGGQAYEQYF. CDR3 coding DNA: TGTGCCAGCACCGGTGGTGGACAGGCCTACGAGCAGTACTTC. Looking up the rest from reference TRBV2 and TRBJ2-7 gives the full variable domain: EPEVTQTPSHQVTQMGQEVILRCVPISNHLYFYWYRQILGQKVEFLVSFYNNEISEKSEIFDDQFSVERPDGSNFTLKIRSTKLEDSAMYFCASTGGGQAYEQYFGPGTRLTVT.

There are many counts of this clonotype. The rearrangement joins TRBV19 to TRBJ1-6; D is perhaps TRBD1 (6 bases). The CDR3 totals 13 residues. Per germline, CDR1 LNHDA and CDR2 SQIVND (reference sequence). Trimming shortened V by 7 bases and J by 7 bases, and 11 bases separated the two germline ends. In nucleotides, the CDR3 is TGTGCCAGTAATACAGGGCAGAATTCACCCCTCCACTTT. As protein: CASNTGQNSPLHF.

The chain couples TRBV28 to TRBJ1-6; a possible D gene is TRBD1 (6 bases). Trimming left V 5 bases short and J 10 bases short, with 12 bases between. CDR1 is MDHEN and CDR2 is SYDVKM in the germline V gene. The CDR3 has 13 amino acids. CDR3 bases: TGTGCCAGCAGTCAGCAGGGGAACTCACCCCTCCACTTT. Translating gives CASSQQGNSPLHF.

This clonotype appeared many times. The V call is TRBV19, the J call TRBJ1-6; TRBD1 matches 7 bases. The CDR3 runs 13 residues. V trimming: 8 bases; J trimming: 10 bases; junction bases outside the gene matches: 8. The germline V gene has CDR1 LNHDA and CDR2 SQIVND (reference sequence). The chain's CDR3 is CASGHRGNSPLHF. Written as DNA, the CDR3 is TGTGCCAGTGGACACAGGGGAAACTCACCCCTCCACTTT.

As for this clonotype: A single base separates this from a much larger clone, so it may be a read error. Here the CDR3 DNA reads TGTGCCAGCAGCGCGGCTAGCGGGGGGCTCACAGATACGCAGTATTTT. Translation: CASSAASGGLTDTQYF. The chain couples TRBV2 to TRBJ2-3; TRBD2 agrees at 11 bases. Germline CDR1 SNHLY, CDR2 FYNNEI. The CDR3 is 16 amino acids. The ends lost 6 bases at V and 2 bases at J; junction bases unmatched: 7.